Listed below are T cell receptor beta chains from one sample, sequenced in a study of shared clonotypes between healthy human individuals. Clones were sequenced by immunoSEQ multiplex PCR, and TCRdb holds only the in-frame ones, with some missing. The table records roughly 2.2 million clones, approximately 95% of them present only once. The source material was naive CD4+ T cells from PBMCs. These receptors all stem from a man between 18 and 35 years old in good health. Some clones in this sample may be carry-over from other donors' samples. Each CDR3 is given with its conserved first and last residue. A D gene is named only where the DNA matches it firmly. Part of the rows lack a size; the others show once, few, many or a class for expanded clones.

v_call	j_call	clone_size	cdr3_length	d_call	cdr3_aa	cdr3_nt
TRBV5-4	TRBJ1-2	.	13	.	CASSLDRDYGYTF	TGTGCCAGCAGCTTGGACAGGGACTATGGCTACACCTTC
TRBV10-3	TRBJ2-7	.	14	.	CAISESGGDYEQYF	TGTGCCATCAGTGAGTCGGGGGGAGACTACGAGCAGTACTTC
TRBV2	TRBJ1-5	.	14	.	CASEKDGGGQPQHF	TGTGCCAGCGAAAAAGATGGAGGGGGTCAGCCCCAGCATTTT
TRBV5-4	TRBJ2-1	.	16	.	CASSAAPYRENNEQFF	TGTGCCAGCAGCGCGGCCCCCTACCGGGAAAACAATGAGCAGTTCTTC
TRBV7-3	TRBJ2-7	.	17	TRBD2	CASSFPGVGRAGYEQYF	TGTGCCAGCAGCTTTCCGGGTGTCGGGAGGGCCGGTTACGAGCAGTACTTC
TRBV14	TRBJ2-7	.	15	.	CASSQDLEGSYEQYF	TGTGCCAGCAGCCAAGATCTCGAGGGGAGCTACGAGCAGTACTTC
TRBV7-9	TRBJ2-2	.	13	.	CASSLGATGELFF	TGTGCCAGCAGCTTAGGGGCAACCGGGGAGCTGTTTTTT
TRBV9	TRBJ2-2	.	15	.	CASSRSSGNTGELFF	TGTGCCAGCAGCCGAAGTAGCGGCAACACCGGGGAGCTGTTTTTT
TRBV28	TRBJ1-4	.	15	.	CASSPIDRTNEKLFF	TGTGCCAGCAGTCCGATCGACAGGACTAATGAAAAACTGTTTTTT
TRBV5-1	TRBJ1-3	.	16	.	CASSTGLSLSGNTIYF	TGCGCCAGCAGCACTGGTTTGTCTCTCTCTGGAAACACCATATATTTT
TRBV9	TRBJ2-1	once	17	TRBD2	CASSVELAGGSYNEQFF	TGTGCCAGCAGCGTAGAGCTAGCGGGAGGATCCTACAATGAGCAGTTCTTC
TRBV28	TRBJ1-2	.	13	TRBD1	CASSSDRVAGYTF	TGTGCCAGCAGTTCTGACAGGGTAGCTGGCTACACCTTC
TRBV7-9	TRBJ2-3	.	14	.	CASSLGISTDTQYF	TGTGCCAGCAGCTTAGGGATCTCCACAGATACGCAGTATTTT
TRBV6-5	TRBJ2-7	.	15	.	CASSSPGQGAYEQYF	TGTGCCAGCAGTTCCCCCGGGCAGGGTGCCTACGAGCAGTACTTC
TRBV10-3	TRBJ2-1	.	16	.	CAISESLHRDANEQFF	TGTGCCATCAGTGAGTCGTTACATCGGGACGCCAATGAGCAGTTCTTC
TRBV7-2	TRBJ2-5	.	13	.	CASSIDRHGTQYF	TGTGCCAGCAGCATAGACAGGCACGGGACCCAGTACTTC
TRBV2	TRBJ2-7	.	14	.	CASMEQGSSYEQYF	TGTGCCAGCATGGAACAGGGATCGTCCTACGAGCAGTACTTC
TRBV2	TRBJ2-5	.	14	TRBD2	CASSGGLVQETQYF	TGTGCCAGCAGTGGGGGACTAGTACAAGAGACCCAGTACTTC
TRBV5-1	TRBJ2-2	.	18	.	CASSYWPAGQTNTGELFF	TGCGCCAGCAGCTATTGGCCCGCCGGGCAGACGAACACCGGGGAGCTGTTTTTT
TRBV30	TRBJ1-2	.	18	.	CAWTAGTEGGWGNYGYTF	TGTGCCTGGACGGCCGGGACCGAAGGGGGTTGGGGGAACTATGGCTACACCTTC
TRBV19	TRBJ2-7	.	16	.	CASSIVSGTVSYEQYF	TGTGCCAGTAGTATAGTTTCAGGGACTGTGTCCTACGAGCAGTACTTC
TRBV7-2	TRBJ1-2	.	14	.	CASSLDASFYGYTF	TGTGCCAGCAGCTTAGACGCGTCATTCTATGGCTACACCTTC
TRBV5-1	TRBJ2-7	.	15	TRBD2	CASSRGTSGNYEQYF	TGCGCCAGCAGCCGTGGGACTAGCGGGAACTACGAGCAGTACTTC
TRBV5-1	TRBJ2-5	.	14	.	CASRPMISQETQYF	TGCGCCAGCAGGCCCATGATTTCCCAAGAGACCCAGTACTTC
TRBV15	TRBJ2-3	.	16	TRBD2	CATSRGLAGSTDTQYF	TGTGCCACCAGCAGAGGACTAGCGGGAAGCACAGATACGCAGTATTTT
TRBV7-9	TRBJ1-2	.	15	TRBD1	CASSPPGQGFSGYTF	TGTGCCAGCAGCCCCCCGGGACAGGGCTTCAGTGGCTACACCTTC
TRBV7-8	TRBJ1-1	.	13	.	CASSLAGDTEAFF	TGTGCCAGCAGCTTAGCGGGAGATACTGAAGCTTTCTTT
TRBV5-7	TRBJ1-4	.	16	.	CASSLVENPTNEKLFF	TGTGCCAGCAGCTTGGTGGAGAATCCAACTAATGAAAAACTGTTTTTT